This TCR beta chain was recovered during a study of blood T cell repertoires in COVID-19 (dated by TCRdb to 2020 to 2022). The study in broad terms: Samples from collaborators originated in the United States, Italy and Spain and spanned both the acute and convalescent phases of COVID-19. The material from the prospective study consisted of cDNA or gDNA derived from T cells, B-cell-depleted T cells, or PBMCs. Subjects who had been exposed to COVID-19, were actively infected with it, or had recovered from it provided the deeply sampled blood TCRbeta repertoires that made up the dataset. A freely available public database, intended as a resource for researchers studying the immune response to SARS-CoV-2, is where the repertoires were released. The samples were drawn from two sources: the first 160 participants of the ongoing ImmuneRACE study, and 1,200 or so subjects contributed by 6 global collaborators. Sample metadata almost always included a de-identified subject ID, COVID-19 status, age in years and sex. Where available, HLA class I and class II types were taken from metadata supplied by the sample provider and were not determined by assay-based typing. What the research found in general, with its limitations: Clinical and demographic metadata were provided uncurated, with the amount varying by source and participant.

V drops 5 bases and J drops 11 bases, leaving 13 bases in between. From the cysteine through the phenylalanine, the CDR3 covers 12 amino acids. Kept here is only the CDR3 DNA, which spans 36 bases and is read in frame from base 1. The germline V gene (reference sequence) specifies SEHNR as CDR1 and FQNEAQ as CDR2. TCRbeta CDR3 regions were amplified from genomic DNA using the immunoSEQ Assay, a bias-controlled multiplex PCR. From the authors' description of their analysis: The number of nucleated cells in each sample was estimated by amplification of reference gene primers within the assay. To quantify the absolute abundance of each unique TCRbeta CDR3 rearrangement, sequence reads were collapsed and filtered. Productive Simpson clonality was computed per sample as the square root of Simpson's diversity index over productive rearrangements. TCRdb took this table from immuneACCESS and kept in-frame rearrangements with V and J called. Such tables lack part of the clones; where checked against another copy, unresolved V genes explain under half of the gap, and the rest is unexplained. The DNA gave D and trimming, while V, J and clone size come from that table. The sample yields about 200,000 clones; under 80% were counted once. About 17% of the sample is in the top ten clones.

Participants in the prospective study were aged roughly 18 to 89 years, lived in about two dozen United States geographic areas, and enrolled through a virtual design. In the prospective study, participants were assigned to cohorts based on the clinical history participants reported in a screening survey and a study questionnaire. In the prospective study, whole blood, serum and a nasopharyngeal or oropharyngeal swab were collected from each participant by mobile phlebotomists. Additional blood draws and questionnaires over an approximately two-month period could optionally be provided by prospective study participants. Blood samples from the prospective study were shipped frozen or at room temperature prior to DNA extraction. A note on this clone: Its recognized antigen is unknown. The record has no base qualities; no much larger clone is one base away.

The receptor's source is a woman aged 50 to 60 with acute COVID-19. The chain couples TRBV7-9 to TRBJ1-5, with no reliable assignment of the D segment. The sample consisted of PBMCs or T cells enriched from blood (not recorded which). The DNA sequence follows: TGTGCCAGCAGCGGAGGGTTAGGGTCCCAGCATTTT. The resulting protein is CASSGGLGSQHF.